What follows describes a single T cell receptor (beta chain). Its antigen remains unidentified. The sample comes from a study of cytomegalovirus exposure and HLA in healthy donors. The PCR was carried out with 60 Vbeta primers and 13 Jbeta primers. TCRdb's copy holds only in-frame clones and misses some; the assay was immunoSEQ multiplex PCR. The sample holds 100,000 to 120,000 clones; 60% to 85% are singletons and the top ten take over 7%. Germline loops: CDR1 LGHNA, CDR2 YSLEER. CDR3 size: 15 residues. V lost 1 base and J lost 4, with 13 bases in between. Study-wide points: Donors belonging to an Asian-associated ancestry cluster reportedly showed fewer N-insertions in productive TCRs than the approximately 640-donor mean, according to what a later analysis found.

The receptor was isolated from a woman aged 40 to 50 in good health and CMV-seropositive. The sample taken for sequencing was PBMCs. The chain links TRBV4-3 to TRBJ1-2; possibly TRBD1 for D (6 bases). CDR3 protein: CASSQGTGNLYGYTF. CDR3 bases: TGCGCCAGCAGCCAAGGTACAGGGAACCTCTATGGCTACACCTTC.